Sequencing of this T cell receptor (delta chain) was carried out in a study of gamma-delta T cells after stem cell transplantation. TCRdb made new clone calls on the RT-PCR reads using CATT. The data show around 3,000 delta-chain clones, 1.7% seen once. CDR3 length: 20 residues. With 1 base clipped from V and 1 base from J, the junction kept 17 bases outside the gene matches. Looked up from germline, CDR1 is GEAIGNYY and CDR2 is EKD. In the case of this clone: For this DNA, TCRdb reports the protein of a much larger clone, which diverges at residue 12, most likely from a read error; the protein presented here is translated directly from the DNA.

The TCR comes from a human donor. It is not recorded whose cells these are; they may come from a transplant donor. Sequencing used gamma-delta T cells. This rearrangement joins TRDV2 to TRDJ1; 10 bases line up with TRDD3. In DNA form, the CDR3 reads TGTGCCTGTGACACGGTCTATGGGGGGGATACGTGGGGGGCCACCGATAAACTCATCTTT. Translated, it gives CACDTVYGGDTWGATDKLIF.